The 13 T cell receptor beta chains below were found in one sample sequenced in a study of cytomegalovirus exposure and HLA in healthy donors. The PCR ran on 60 Vbeta and 13 Jbeta primers. Clones were read by immunoSEQ multiplex PCR, and TCRdb kept only the in-frame ones, dropping some. This table has about 170,000 clones, 82% appearing once. Sequencing used PBMCs. The receptors shown here come from a girl aged 5-17 years in good health and CMV-seropositive.

The genes are TRBV4-2 and TRBJ2-3; 11 bases agree with TRBD2. Unmatched junction bases numbered 5, after V lost 0 bases and J lost 3 bases. The V gene's germline CDR1 is LGHNA and CDR2 YNFKEQ. This CDR3 spans 17 amino acids. The CDR3 DNA sequence: TGTGCCAGCAGCCAAGAGCTAGCGGGGGGCCGGACAGATACGCAGTATTTT. Amino acids: CASSQELAGGRTDTQYF.

V is TRBV11-2 and J is TRBJ2-1; 7 positions agree with TRBD1. The CDR3 is made up of 17 amino acids. Germline CDR1 reads SGHAT; CDR2 reads FQNNGV. J lost 2 bases, V lost 2 bases, and 9 bases had no gene match. CDR3: CASSLFSGTETYNEQFF. In nucleotides, the CDR3 is TGTGCCAGCAGCTTATTTTCCGGGACAGAAACCTACAATGAGCAGTTCTTC.

The CDR3 here is CASSLPRGLAGRETQYF. In DNA, the CDR3 is TGTGCCAGCAGCCTACCCAGAGGGCTAGCGGGGCGGGAGACCCAGTACTTC. This sequence joins TRBV11-2 and TRBJ2-5; TRBD2 aligns across 9 bases. The CDR3 spans 17 residues. Germline-derived CDR1 and CDR2 are SGHAT and FQNNGV. The trim removed 5 bases at V and 5 bases at J, leaving 15 bases unmatched.

J is TRBJ2-7 and V is TRBV29-1, with TRBD1 identical over 7 bases. This CDR3 comprises 13 residues. In germline, CDR1 is SQVTM, CDR2 ANQGSEA. Losses at the gene ends were 6 bases for V and 2 bases for J; bases not matched to a gene: 7. CDR3 loop: CSVRQGEAYEQYF. CDR3 bases: TGCAGCGTAAGACAGGGAGAAGCCTACGAGCAGTACTTC.

V usage is TRBV4-3 and J usage is TRBJ1-2; 8 bases fit TRBD1. This CDR3 is 14 amino acids long. Germline assignment: CDR1 LGHNA and CDR2 YSLEER. V lost 3 bases to trimming and J lost 14 bases; unmatched junction nucleotides: 14. In DNA, the CDR3 is TGCGCCAGCAGCCAGGACCACGGACAGGGTTATAATACCTTC. Protein product: CASSQDHGQGYNTF.

The chain uses TRBV7-3 and TRBJ1-1, with a tentative D call TRBD1 (5 bases). Germline CDR1 and CDR2: SGHTA and FQGTGA. This CDR3 is built from 15 residues. V was clipped by 5 bases and J by 0 bases, with 13 bases between them. The CDR3 reads CASSPGERLNTEAFF. As DNA, the CDR3 is TGTGCCAGCAGCCCGGGGGAGCGCCTGAACACTGAAGCTTTCTTT.

The chain recombines TRBV11-2 with TRBJ2-3, with D uncertain. The V gene lost 3 bases and the J gene lost 6 bases, with 4 bases spanning the gap. The CDR3 runs to 11 residues. The germline CDR1 and CDR2 sequences are SGHAT and FQNNGV. The CDR3 nucleotides are TGTGCCAGCAGCTTCGCGGATACGCAGTATTTT. It yields the protein CASSFADTQYF.

The V gene is TRBV2, the J gene TRBJ2-5; 12 bases fit TRBD1. The CDR3 sequence is 17 residues long. Germline assignment: CDR1 SNHLY and CDR2 FYNNEI. The junction had 13 bases not matched to a gene; V was cut back by 6 bases and J by 5 bases. The CDR3 DNA follows: TGTGCCAGCAGAAGACCTCCCGGGACAGGGGGCGGGGAGACCCAGTACTTC. It translates to CASRRPPGTGGGETQYF. The full variable domain, rest sourced from reference TRBV2 and TRBJ2-5, is EPEVTQTPSHQVTQMGQEVILRCVPISNHLYFYWYRQILGQKVEFLVSFYNNEISEKSEIFDDQFSVERPDGSNFTLKIRSTKLEDSAMYFCASRRPPGTGGGETQYFGPGTRLLVL.

The genes are TRBV28 and TRBJ1-1; D uncertain. Trimming cost V 1 base and J 7 bases, with 7 bases left between them. CDR3 length: 12 amino acids. CDR1 is MDHEN and CDR2 is SYDVKM in the germline V gene. The chain's CDR3 is CASSLFRSEAFF. CDR3 coding DNA: TGTGCCAGCAGTTTATTCCGGAGTGAAGCTTTCTTT.

The rearrangement uses TRBV6-1 and TRBJ1-3; TRBD1 matches 8 bases. Germline V gives CDR1 MNHNS, CDR2 SASEGT. V shed 6 bases, J shed 0 bases, and the junction held 4 bases outside the gene matches. The CDR3 totals 15 residues. CDR3 residues: CASRRQGSSGNTIYF. The CDR3 nucleotides read TGTGCCAGCAGGAGACAGGGGAGCTCTGGAAACACCATATATTTT.

The V call is TRBV5-1, the J call TRBJ2-3; 9 nucleotides line up with TRBD2. The CDR3 spans 14 residues. Unmatched junction bases numbered 2, after V lost 2 bases and J lost 4 bases. CDR1 SGHRS and CDR2 YFSETQ come from the germline V gene. CDR3 sequence (DNA): TGCGCCAGCAGCTTTGAGCGGGAGGCAGATACGCAGTATTTT. It translates to CASSFEREADTQYF.

This chain links TRBV4-3 with TRBJ1-1; D call uncertain. Trimming removed 3 bases at V and 0 bases at J, with 11 bases between. This CDR3 spans 15 amino acids. Germline V gives CDR1 LGHNA, CDR2 YSLEER. This CDR3 is CASSHSPGLNTEAFF. The CDR3, as DNA: TGCGCCAGCAGCCATTCGCCGGGTTTGAACACTGAAGCTTTCTTT.

This chain uses TRBV5-6 with TRBJ2-1; 8 positions agree with TRBD2. The CDR3 is 16 amino acids. Germline V gene sequence: CDR1 SGHDT, CDR2 YYEEEE. The V and J ends lost 3 bases and 4 bases, in that order; junction bases with no gene match: 9. The CDR3 DNA reads TGTGCCAGCAGCTCCCAGCGGGAGCACCGTTACAATGAGCAGTTCTTC. Translated: CASSSQREHRYNEQFF.